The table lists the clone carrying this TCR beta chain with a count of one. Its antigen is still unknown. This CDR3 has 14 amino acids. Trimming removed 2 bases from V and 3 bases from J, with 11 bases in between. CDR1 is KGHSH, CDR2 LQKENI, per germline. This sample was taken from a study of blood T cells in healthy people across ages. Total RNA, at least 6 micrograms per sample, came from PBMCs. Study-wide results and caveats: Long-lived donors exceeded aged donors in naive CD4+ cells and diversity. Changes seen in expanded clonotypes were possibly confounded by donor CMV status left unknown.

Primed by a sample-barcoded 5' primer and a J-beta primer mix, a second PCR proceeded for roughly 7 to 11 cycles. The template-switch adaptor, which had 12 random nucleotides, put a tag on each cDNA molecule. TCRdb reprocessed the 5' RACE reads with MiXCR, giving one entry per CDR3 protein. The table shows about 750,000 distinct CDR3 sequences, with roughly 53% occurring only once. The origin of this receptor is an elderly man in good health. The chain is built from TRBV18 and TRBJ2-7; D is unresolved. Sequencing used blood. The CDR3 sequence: CASSPSGADYEQYF. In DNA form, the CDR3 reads TGTGCCAGCTCACCATCAGGCGCCGACTACGAGCAGTACTTC.